This TCR beta chain stems from a study of blood T cell repertoires in COVID-19. In the study overall: The analysed material was cDNA or gDNA that came from T cells, B-cell-depleted T cells, or PBMCs.

Unmatched junction bases numbered 12, after V lost 3 bases and J lost 7 bases. Germline loops: CDR1 SEHNR, CDR2 FQNEAQ (reference sequence). CDR3 length: 15 residues. Authors' data handling: The assay estimated nucleated cells by amplifying reference gene primers. Profiling relied on immunoSEQ multiplex PCR, and the TCRdb table lists in-frame clones only, not all of them. V, J and clone size reflect that table, while D and trimming were determined from the DNA. Altogether more than 300,000 clones are present, 89% being singletons, with the ten largest covering around 6.6%. The rearrangement links TRBV7-9 to TRBJ2-7; 7 nucleotides agree with TRBD2. This TCR was recovered from a man aged 18-30 years who had recovered from COVID-19. Sequencing was done on a sample of peripheral blood. The CDR3 is CASSLGGEGLGEQYF. In nucleotides, the CDR3 is TGTGCCAGCAGCTTGGGAGGGGAGGGCCTGGGAGAGCAGTACTTC.